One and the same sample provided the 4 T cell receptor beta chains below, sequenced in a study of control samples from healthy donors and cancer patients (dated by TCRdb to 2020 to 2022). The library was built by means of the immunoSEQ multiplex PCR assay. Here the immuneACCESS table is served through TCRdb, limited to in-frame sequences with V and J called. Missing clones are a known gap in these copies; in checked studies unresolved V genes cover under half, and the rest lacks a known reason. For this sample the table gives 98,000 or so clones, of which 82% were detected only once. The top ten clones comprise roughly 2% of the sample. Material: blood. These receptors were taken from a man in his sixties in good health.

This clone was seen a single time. CDR3 nucleotides: TGTGCCACCAGTTACCCAGGGGGCGTTGATACAGATACGCAGTATTTT. It codes for CATSYPGGVDTDTQYF. The V call is TRBV24-1, the J call TRBJ2-3, with TRBD1 matching 8 bases. J lost 3 bases, V lost 6 bases, and 10 bases had no gene match. This CDR3 has 16 residues. The germline V gene encodes CDR1 KGHDR and CDR2 SFDVKD.

CDR3 region: CASGYRGYYTEAFF. For the CDR3, the DNA is TGTGCCAGCGGATACAGGGGCTATTACACTGAAGCTTTCTTT. V gene TRBV27 combines with J gene TRBJ1-1; 7 bases align to TRBD1. CDR3 length: 14 residues. V lost 8 bases, J lost 3 bases, and 9 bases stayed unmatched. The germline V gene encodes CDR1 MNHEY and CDR2 SMNVEV (reference sequence).

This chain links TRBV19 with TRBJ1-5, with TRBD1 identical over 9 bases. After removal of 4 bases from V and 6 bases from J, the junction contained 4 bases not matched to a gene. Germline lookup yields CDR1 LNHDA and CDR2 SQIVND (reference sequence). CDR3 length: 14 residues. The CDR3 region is CASSKTGGVQPQHF. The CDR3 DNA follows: TGTGCCAGTAGTAAAACAGGGGGCGTTCAGCCCCAGCATTTT.

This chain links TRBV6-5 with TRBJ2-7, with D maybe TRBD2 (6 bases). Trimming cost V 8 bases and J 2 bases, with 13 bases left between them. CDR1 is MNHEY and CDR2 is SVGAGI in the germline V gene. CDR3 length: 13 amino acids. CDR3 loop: CASGSGGTYEQYF. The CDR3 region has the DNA TGTGCCAGCGGTAGCGGAGGGACCTACGAGCAGTACTTC.